This T cell receptor beta chain was identified during a study of T cells in Graves' hyperthyroidism and ophthalmopathy. Newly diagnosed patients aged 18 to 65 had hyperthyroidism of under 2 months' duration. The PBMCs were sourced from fresh peripheral blood (about 10 ml). Amplification yielded TCR beta CDR3 regions, with RNA transcripts as the source. The HTBI set primed first-round TCR CDR3 RT-PCR. TCRdb passed the multiplex PCR reads through MiXCR, listing each CDR3 protein once. The repertoire holds about 500,000 distinct CDR3 sequences, with around 15% as singletons. The CDR3 spans 15 residues. V lost 1 base and J lost 3; bases outside the gene matches: 3. Germline V CDR1 and CDR2: SGHVS, FNYEAQ. This clonotype was seen a few times.

This rearrangement joins TRBV7-6 to TRBJ1-1; TRBD1 matches at 9 bases. Specimen: blood. This sequence was found in a woman aged 18-29 years with Graves' hyperthyroidism. The CDR3 region has the DNA TGTGCCAGCAGCTTAGGGGACAGGGCGGACACTGAAGCTTTCTTT. Amino acids: CASSLGDRADTEAFF.